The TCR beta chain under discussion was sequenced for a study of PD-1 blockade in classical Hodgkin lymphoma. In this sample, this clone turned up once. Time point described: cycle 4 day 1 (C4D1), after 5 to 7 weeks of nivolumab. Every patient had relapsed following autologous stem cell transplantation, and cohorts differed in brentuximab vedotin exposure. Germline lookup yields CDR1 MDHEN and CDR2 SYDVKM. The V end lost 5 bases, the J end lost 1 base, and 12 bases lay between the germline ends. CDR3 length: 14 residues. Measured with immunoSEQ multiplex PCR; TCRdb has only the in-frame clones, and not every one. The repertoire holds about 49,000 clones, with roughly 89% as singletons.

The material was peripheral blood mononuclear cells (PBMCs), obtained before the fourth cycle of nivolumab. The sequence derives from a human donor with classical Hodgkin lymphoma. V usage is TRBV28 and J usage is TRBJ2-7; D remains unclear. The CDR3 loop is CASSPADRSYEQYF. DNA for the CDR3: TGTGCCAGCAGTCCTGCGGACCGGTCCTACGAGCAGTACTTC.